These 21 T cell receptor beta chains were all obtained from the same sample, sequenced in a study of PD-L1 blockade in urothelial cancer. Time point described: peripheral blood 6 weeks after treatment start. The assay was immunoSEQ multiplex PCR, and TCRdb's table has in-frame clones only and misses some. The repertoire holds 35,000 or so clones, about 80% seen once, with 10% in the top ten. Sequencing was performed on PBMCs, taken around atezolizumab (anti-PD-L1) treatment. The receptors here all came from a man in his forties with urothelial cancer.

The V and J genes are TRBV11-2 and TRBJ2-7; 11 bases fit TRBD1. Trimming took 5 bases from V and 6 from J; bases not matched to a gene: 9. The germline CDR1 and CDR2 sequences are SGHAT and FQNNGV. The CDR3 totals 15 residues. The CDR3 reads CASSRQPGTGGEQYF. Here the CDR3 DNA reads TGTGCCAGCAGCCGACAACCCGGGACAGGGGGCGAGCAGTACTTC.

This clone was observed a single time. J is TRBJ2-3 and V is TRBV14; D remains unclear. CDR3 size: 15 residues. Germline V CDR1 and CDR2: SGHDN, FVKESK. Trimming removed 2 bases from V and 4 bases from J, with 13 bases in between. CDR3 sequence reads: CASSQSVFGSDTQYF. The CDR3 DNA reads TGTGCCAGCAGCCAATCGGTCTTCGGGTCAGATACGCAGTATTTT.

This clone came up a few times. J is TRBJ1-1 and V is TRBV9; possible D gene TRBD1, 5 bases. CDR1 is SGDLS, CDR2 YYNGEE, per germline. The CDR3 is 13 residues long. Trimming took 4 bases from V and 7 from J, leaving 14 bases between them. The CDR3 is CASSIRAQGEAFF. CDR3 nucleotides: TGTGCCAGCAGCATCCGAGCTCAGGGTGAAGCTTTCTTT.

The count of this clone is one. The chain combines TRBV4-3 with TRBJ2-2, with 11 bases matching TRBD2. Germline CDR1 reads LGHNA; CDR2 reads YSLEER. V shed 1 base and J 3 bases; nucleotides not matched to a gene: 1. The CDR3 has 16 amino acids. CDR3 region: CASSQVSGGDTGELFF. CDR3 coding DNA: TGCGCCAGCAGCCAAGTTAGCGGGGGGGACACCGGGGAGCTGTTTTTT.

The CDR3 DNA follows: TGTGCCAGCAGGCTCCACCGCCAATCAGACAGCGGGTATGGCTACACCTTC. Encoded protein: CASRLHRQSDSGYGYTF. The J gene is TRBJ1-2, the V gene TRBV27, with D possibly matching TRBD1 (5 bases). Trimming left V 6 bases short and J 5 bases short, with 25 bases between. The CDR3 has 17 residues. Per the germline V gene, CDR1 is MNHEY and CDR2 is SMNVEV (reference sequence).

The V gene is TRBV2, the J gene TRBJ2-3, with 7 positions matching TRBD2. Looked up from germline, CDR1 is SNHLY and CDR2 is FYNNEI. The junction had 10 bases not matched to a gene; V was cut back by 10 bases and J by 3 bases. The CDR3 is 14 residues long. Here the CDR3 DNA reads TGTGCCACCCTCCGGGGGGAGGGGACAGATACGCAGTATTTT. It yields the protein CATLRGEGTDTQYF. The variable domain in full, completed from reference TRBV2 and TRBJ2-3, reads EPEVTQTPSHQVTQMGQEVILRCVPISNHLYFYWYRQILGQKVEFLVSFYNNEISEKSEIFDDQFSVERPDGSNFTLKIRSTKLEDSAMYFCATLRGEGTDTQYFGPGTRLTVL.

V and J are TRBV19 and TRBJ1-1, with 9 bases aligning to TRBD1. J lost 0 bases, V lost 9 bases, and 11 bases had no gene match. This CDR3 region has 16 residues. CDR1 is LNHDA, CDR2 SQIVND, per germline (reference sequence). The CDR3 nucleotides read TGTGCCAGCCGGTGGACAGGGGATTGGATGAACACTGAAGCTTTCTTT. It codes for CASRWTGDWMNTEAFF.

J is TRBJ1-5 and V is TRBV7-2, with D unresolved. The germline V gene has CDR1 SGHTA and CDR2 FQGNSA. This CDR3 has 14 residues. V lost 2 bases, J lost 5 bases, and 10 bases lay in between. This CDR3 is CASSLSRGDQPQHF. CDR3 bases: TGTGCCAGCAGCTTAAGCCGAGGCGATCAGCCCCAGCATTTT.

The J gene is TRBJ2-1, the V gene TRBV5-1, with D perhaps matching TRBD2 (6 bases). Trimming cost V 4 bases and J 0 bases, with 14 bases left between them. The CDR3 loop spans 16 amino acids. Germline V lookup: CDR1 SGHRS, CDR2 YFSETQ. CDR3 nucleotides: TGCGCCAGCAGCGTGGGACTCTCGAGCTCCTACAATGAGCAGTTCTTC. It codes for CASSVGLSSSYNEQFF.

This chain connects TRBV2 to TRBJ1-1; D gene uncertain. The CDR3 sequence is 14 residues long. V lost 2 bases to trimming and J lost 0 bases, with 7 bases between them. Germline V gene data show CDR1 as SNHLY and CDR2 as FYNNEI. CDR3 in amino acids: CASSEPRVNTEAFF. The DNA of the CDR3 is TGTGCCAGCAGTGAACCGAGGGTGAACACTGAAGCTTTCTTT.

The chain has TRBV9 and TRBJ2-5, with 8 bases matching TRBD1. This CDR3 contains 14 residues. The V gene end was trimmed by 4 bases and the J gene end by 3 bases; junction bases not matched to a gene: 5. Germline V gives CDR1 SGDLS, CDR2 YYNGEE. CDR3 DNA: TGTGCCAGCAGCTTACAGGGGGGAAAAGAGACCCAGTACTTC. Translation: CASSLQGGKETQYF.

In DNA, the CDR3 is TGTGCCAGCAGTCTAACGGGGGGAACTAGCACTGAAGCTTTCTTT. As protein: CASSLTGGTSTEAFF. This chain joins TRBV2 and TRBJ1-1, with TRBD1 as a possible D gene (5 bases). Germline V gene data show CDR1 as SNHLY and CDR2 as FYNNEI. V lost 5 bases, J lost 4 bases, and 17 bases lay in between. The CDR3 is 15 amino acids.

The CDR3 DNA is TGCGCCAGCAGCTTGGGGGGACTAGCGGGGGGCTCCCAAGAGACCCAGTACTTC. This gives the protein CASSLGGLAGGSQETQYF. The chain couples TRBV5-1 to TRBJ2-5; 15 bases match TRBD2. With V trimmed by 0 bases and J by 1 base, 4 bases remained unmatched. The CDR3 has 18 residues. The germline gives CDR1 SGHRS, CDR2 YFSETQ.

V and J are TRBV4-3 and TRBJ2-3, with 9 nucleotides matching TRBD2. The germline gives CDR1 LGHNA, CDR2 YSLEER. The length of the CDR3 is 15 residues. V was pared by 2 bases and J by 5 bases, with 5 bases of the junction left unmatched. The CDR3 loop reads CASSQTGLARDTQYF. CDR3 DNA sequence: TGCGCCAGCAGCCAAACCGGACTAGCGAGAGATACGCAGTATTTT.

The table lists this clone with a count of one. This sequence joins TRBV28 and TRBJ1-1; weak D call: TRBD1 (6 bases). Looked up from germline, CDR1 is MDHEN and CDR2 is SYDVKM. The CDR3 covers 18 residues. The germline V and J ends were trimmed by 5 bases and 1 base, with 23 bases remaining between them. CDR3 sequence: CASSPPQGFGTRNTEAFF. DNA for the CDR3: TGTGCCAGCAGTCCCCCACAGGGATTCGGGACACGGAACACTGAAGCTTTCTTT.

V is TRBV28 and J is TRBJ1-1, with TRBD1 as a possible D gene (5 bases). This CDR3 region has 13 residues. With 1 base removed from V and 6 bases from J, the gap between germline ends came to 9 bases. Germline CDR1 reads MDHEN; CDR2 reads SYDVKM. The CDR3 protein is CASSLYAGAEAFF. The DNA of the CDR3 is TGTGCCAGCAGTTTATATGCGGGGGCTGAAGCTTTCTTT.

This chain uses TRBV6-6 with TRBJ2-6; D perhaps matches TRBD2 (6 bases). V was trimmed by 2 bases and J by 3 bases, leaving 8 bases between them. This CDR3 contains 15 residues. The germline V gene has CDR1 MNHNY and CDR2 SVGAGI (reference sequence). CDR3 sequence (DNA): TGTGCCAGCAGTTACAAGGGAGGTGGGGCCAACGTCCTGACTTTC. Its translation is CASSYKGGGANVLTF.

The table lists this clone with a few counts. The chain recombines TRBV10-3 with TRBJ2-1, with 12 nucleotides matching TRBD2. The junction had 13 bases not matched to a gene; V was cut back by 4 bases and J by 0 bases. The length of the CDR3 is 20 residues. The V gene's germline CDR1 is ENHRY and CDR2 SYGVKD. This CDR3 is CAISGLAGETDPRSYNEQFF. In DNA form, the CDR3 reads TGTGCCATCAGTGGACTAGCGGGAGAAACAGATCCACGCTCCTACAATGAGCAGTTCTTC.

This chain links TRBV25-1 with TRBJ2-1; D perhaps matches TRBD2 (5 bases). V gave up 7 bases and J gave up 4 bases, with 8 bases separating them. This CDR3 comprises 12 residues. Germline CDR1 reads MGHDK; CDR2 reads SYGVNS. CDR3 residues: CASMAGYNEQFF. The CDR3 nucleotides are TGTGCCAGCATGGCGGGTTACAATGAGCAGTTCTTC.

The J gene is TRBJ1-4, the V gene TRBV2, with D perhaps TRBD1 (6 bases). This CDR3 contains 15 residues. The ends were cut back, 0 bases at V and 5 bases at J, with 10 bases in the middle. Germline V CDR1 and CDR2: SNHLY, FYNNEI. CDR3 in amino acids: CASSEAGTGNEKLFF. The CDR3 nucleotides are TGTGCCAGCAGTGAAGCTGGTACAGGGAATGAAAAACTGTTTTTT.

The chain couples TRBV10-1 to TRBJ2-1; D may be TRBD2 (5 bases). CDR1 and CDR2 from the germline V gene are WNHNN and SYGVQD (reference sequence). The CDR3 consists of 18 residues. Between the trimmed V and J ends, which lost 5 bases and 7 bases, there was a span of 27 bases. In DNA, the CDR3 is TGCGCCAGCAGTCCGGGGAAACGGGGTTCGCGTTCATCGAATGAGCAGTTCTTC. It yields the protein CASSPGKRGSRSSNEQFF.